The 9 T cell receptor beta chains listed next were all sequenced from one sample in a study of blood T cell repertoires in COVID-19. Repertoires were generated with immunoSEQ multiplex PCR, while TCRdb's copy carries only in-frame clones and drops some. The sample lists hundreds of thousands of clones, approximately 84% occurring once. Material for sequencing was peripheral blood. These receptor sequences come from a woman of 80 years or more with acute or convalescent COVID-19.

The rearrangement links TRBV11-3 to TRBJ2-5, with D perhaps TRBD2 (5 bases). The CDR3 spans 14 residues. Germline CDR1 reads SGHNT; CDR2 reads YENEEA. Trimming stripped 2 bases from V and 5 bases from J, with 12 bases between. This CDR3 reads CASSLHARGETQYF. The CDR3 DNA reads as TGTGCCAGCAGCTTACACGCCCGCGGGGAGACCCAGTACTTC.

This sequence joins TRBV28 and TRBJ1-2; 9 nucleotides agree with TRBD1. CDR3 size: 13 residues. Germline values: CDR1 MDHEN, CDR2 SYDVKM. Unmatched junction bases numbered 2, after V lost 5 bases and J lost 4 bases. CDR3 sequence (DNA): TGTGCCAGCAGTCAGACAGGGGGCTATGGCTACACCTTC. Translated: CASSQTGGYGYTF.

This clone came up a few times. The rearrangement links TRBV5-6 to TRBJ1-2, with TRBD1 matching over 9 bases. Per the germline V gene, CDR1 is SGHDT and CDR2 is YYEEEE. The CDR3 loop spans 15 amino acids. V lost 1 base, J lost 4 bases, and 5 bases stayed unmatched. The CDR3 DNA follows: TGTGCCAGCAGCTTGTCCCACAGGGGGCTCTATGGCTACACCTTC. Translated, it gives CASSLSHRGLYGYTF.

This chain uses TRBV6-5 with TRBJ2-7; TRBD1 matches at 7 bases. There are 15 residues in the CDR3. CDR1 is MNHEY, CDR2 SVGAGI, per germline. The V and J ends lost 6 bases and 3 bases, in that order; junction bases with no gene match: 11. DNA of the CDR3: TGTGCCAGCAGCCGAACCGCGGACAGGCTCTACGAGCAGTACTTC. It translates to CASSRTADRLYEQYF.

The V and J genes are TRBV28 and TRBJ1-2; 10 bases map to TRBD1. V shed 5 bases, J shed 5 bases, and the junction held 8 bases outside the gene matches. Germline assignment: CDR1 MDHEN and CDR2 SYDVKM. CDR3 length: 15 amino acids. CDR3 sequence reads: CASSDTGTGAYGYTF. CDR3 coding DNA: TGTGCCAGCAGTGACACCGGGACAGGGGCTTATGGCTACACCTTC.

The gene calls are TRBV28 and TRBJ1-5; D gene uncertain. Germline V gene data show CDR1 as MDHEN and CDR2 as SYDVKM. This CDR3 region has 15 residues. V gave up 7 bases and J gave up 0 bases, with 13 bases separating them. The CDR3: CASTPPGHSNQPQHF. The CDR3 DNA follows: TGTGCCAGCACCCCGCCGGGTCATAGCAATCAGCCCCAGCATTTT. The full variable domain, with the rest looked up from reference TRBV28 and TRBJ1-5, is DVKVTQSSRYLVKRTGEKVFLECVQDMDHENMFWYRQDPGLGLRLIYFSYDVKMKEKGDIPEGYSVSREKKERFSLILESASTNQTSMYLCASTPPGHSNQPQHFGDGTRLSIL.

The chain carries TRBV4-3 and TRBJ1-4; 9 bases match TRBD1. V trimming: 1 base; J trimming: 5 bases; junction bases outside the gene matches: 5. The CDR3 runs to 16 residues. In germline, CDR1 is LGHNA, CDR2 YSLEER. The CDR3 here is CASSQGGQGLNEKLFF. As DNA, the CDR3 is TGCGCCAGCAGCCAAGGGGGACAGGGCCTAAATGAAAAACTGTTTTTT.

J is TRBJ2-7 and V is TRBV18; 12 bases fit TRBD2. The V gene end was trimmed by 2 bases and the J gene end by 0 bases; junction bases not matched to a gene: 8. CDR3 length: 18 residues. Looked up from germline, CDR1 is KGHSH and CDR2 is LQKENI. CDR3 residues: CASSPVGTSGGNSYEQYF. The CDR3 DNA follows: TGTGCCAGCTCACCAGTTGGAACTAGCGGGGGGAACTCCTACGAGCAGTACTTC. The variable domain in full, completed from reference TRBV18 and TRBJ2-7, reads NAGVMQNPRHLVRRRGQEARLRCSPMKGHSHVYWYRQLPEEGLKFMVYLQKENIIDESGMPKERFSAEFPKEGPSILRIQQVVRGDSAAYFCASSPVGTSGGNSYEQYFGPGTRLTVT.

This chain uses TRBV6-5 with TRBJ2-7, with TRBD1 matching over 10 bases. The germline gives CDR1 MNHEY, CDR2 SVGAGI. The CDR3 runs 14 residues. With 8 bases clipped from V and 5 bases from J, the junction kept 9 bases outside the gene matches. In DNA form, the CDR3 reads TGTGCCAGCGGAAGGGACAGGGGTACGGACGAGCAGTACTTC. It is translated as CASGRDRGTDEQYF.